These T cell receptor beta chains were read from a single sample in a study of T cell repertoires in cytomegalovirus infection. TCRdb reprocessed the reads with MiXCR, giving one entry per CDR3 protein. The top ten hold approximately 13% of the sample, which has about 530,000 distinct CDR3 sequences, approximately 26% seen once. Sequencing input: PBMCs. The receptors shown here come from a human donor in good health (CMV status not recorded). Some clones in this sample may be carry-over from other donors' samples. The CDR3 runs from the conserved cysteine through the conserved F or W. The D gene is left open where the match is weak. Rows give clone size only sometimes, using once, few, many, or a class for an expanded clone.

j_call,d_call,v_call,clone_size,cdr3_length,cdr3_aa,cdr3_nt
TRBJ1-1,.,TRBV7-2,many,13,CASSPTMNTEAFF,TGTGCCAGCAGCCCGACAATGAACACTGAAGCTTTCTTT
TRBJ2-3,TRBD2,TRBV12-3/TRBV12-4,.,11,CASRVAGTQYF,TGTGCCAGCAGGGTAGCGGGTACGCAGTATTTT
TRBJ2-7,TRBD2,TRBV6-2/TRBV6-3,many,15,CASSPLAGVSYEQYF,TGTGCCAGCAGCCCCCTAGCGGGAGTATCCTACGAGCAGTACTTC
TRBJ2-1,TRBD2,TRBV5-1,.,17,CASSSRTGTSGSDEQFF,TGCGCCAGCAGCTCGCGCACCGGGACTAGCGGGAGCGATGAGCAGTTCTTC
TRBJ2-1,TRBD1,TRBV7-8,.,12,CASSLPTGAEFF,TGTGCCAGCAGCCTGCCGACAGGGGCCGAGTTCTTC
TRBJ2-7,.,TRBV7-9,.,15,CASSPTTGISYEQYF,TGTGCCAGCAGCCCGACAACAGGGATCTCCTACGAGCAGTACTTC
TRBJ2-1,.,TRBV19,.,15,CASSTQTGLYNEQFF,TGTGCCAGTAGTACCCAAACCGGGCTATACAATGAGCAGTTCTTC
TRBJ2-7,TRBD1,TRBV18,few,15,CASSQIGQGANEQYF,TGTGCCAGCTCCCAGATTGGACAGGGGGCAAACGAGCAGTACTTC
TRBJ1-2,TRBD1,TRBV5-4,.,15,CASSDFGQEDYGYTF,TGTGCCAGCAGCGACTTCGGACAGGAAGACTATGGCTACACCTTC
TRBJ2-1,TRBD2,TRBV5-6,.,15,CASRAGEGSYNEQFF,TGTGCCAGCCGGGCTGGGGAGGGCTCCTACAATGAGCAGTTCTTC
TRBJ2-7,TRBD2,TRBV7-9,.,18,CASSPLVPGGRETYEQYF,TGTGCCAGCAGCCCACTTGTCCCTGGCGGGAGGGAAACCTACGAGCAGTACTTC
TRBJ1-1,.,TRBV20-1,few,12,CSAPGWGVEAFF,TGCAGTGCTCCAGGGTGGGGGGTTGAAGCTTTCTTT
TRBJ2-1,.,TRBV7-2,many,14,CASSLRSYGYEQFF,TGTGCCAGCAGCTTAAGGTCATACGGGTATGAGCAGTTCTTC
TRBJ2-7,.,TRBV12-3/TRBV12-4,.,14,CASSPEGLVHEQYF,TGTGCCAGCAGCCCCGAGGGCCTGGTCCACGAGCAGTACTTC
TRBJ2-1,TRBD2,TRBV10-3,few,17,CAISGRSGREVNDEQFF,TGTGCCATCAGTGGCCGGAGTGGGCGGGAGGTTAACGATGAGCAGTTCTTC
TRBJ2-3,.,TRBV6-2/TRBV6-3,few,11,CASSPRGSLYF,TGTGCCAGCAGTCCCCGAGGATCACTGTATTTT
TRBJ2-2,.,TRBV5-1,.,15,CASSFTTGNTGVLFF,TGCGCCAGCAGCTTTACTACAGGGAACACCGGGGTGCTGTTTTTT
TRBJ1-2,.,TRBV4-3,few,14,CASSQDLSVRGYTF,TGCGCCAGCAGCCAAGATTTATCTGTGCGTGGCTACACCTTC
TRBJ1-6,TRBD1,TRBV6-2/TRBV6-3,.,14,CASSPDRGNSPLHF,TGTGCCAGCAGTCCGGACAGGGGGAATTCACCCCTCCACTTT
TRBJ2-1,TRBD2,TRBV7-2,many,16,CASSLGTSGRRDEQFF,TGTGCCAGCAGCTTAGGGACTAGCGGGAGGAGGGATGAGCAGTTCTTC
TRBJ2-1,.,TRBV7-9,few,14,CASSSDRIQGVQFF,TGTGCCAGCAGCTCGGACCGGATACAAGGAGTGCAGTTCTTC
TRBJ2-7,.,TRBV7-2,.,15,CASSQPPPDPYEQYF,TGTGCCAGCAGCCAACCCCCCCCGGACCCCTACGAGCAGTACTTC